This T cell receptor beta chain is drawn from a study of blood T cell repertoires in COVID-19. CDR3 length equals 13 residues. Germline V CDR1 and CDR2: SGHAT, FQNNGV. Trimming removed 5 bases at V and 4 bases at J, with 9 bases between. Per the study methods: Using reference gene primer amplification, nucleated cell counts were estimated. Assay used: immunoSEQ multiplex PCR; TCRdb lists only in-frame clones, some missing. D and trimming come from the DNA, and the V and J calls and clone size come from that table. The sample records approximately 210,000 clones, 70% to 90% being singletons. This clonotype originated in a woman in her forties or fifties with active or convalescent COVID-19. The chain uses TRBV11-2 and TRBJ1-5; the D gene is possibly TRBD1 (6 bases). Material for sequencing was peripheral blood. CDR3 residues: CASSVGQNQPQHF. The CDR3 bases are TGTGCCAGCAGCGTTGGACAGAATCAGCCCCAGCATTTT.